Sequencing of this T cell receptor beta chain was carried out in a study of OX40 agonist ivuxolimab in advanced cancers. Study background: As their treatment, patients were administered ivuxolimab, an agonistic anti-OX40 (CD134) antibody.

To note about this clone: Its antigen is unknown.

Study-level results: Circulating CD4+ and CD8+ T cells showed clonal expansion by week 6 at 0.1 to 3.0 mg/kg.

Patients with autoimmune history or systemic immunosuppression were excluded. The protocol was immunoSEQ multiplex PCR, while the TCRdb copy is restricted to in-frame clones and leaves out a portion. The sample holds tens of thousands of clones, nearly 90% seen once. This specimen consisted of CD4+ or CD8+ T cells sorted from blood, obtained in a trial of the OX40 agonist ivuxolimab. The TCR comes from an adult with an advanced solid tumor such as melanoma, head and neck, liver or kidney cancer.

The CDR3 sequence: CAISTTGTGNTIYF. The CDR3 region has the DNA TGTGCCATATCGACGACAGGGACTGGAAACACCATATATTTT. The chain carries TRBV10-3 and TRBJ1-3; 7 positions match TRBD1. The CDR3 spans 14 residues. The germline V gene has CDR1 ENHRY and CDR2 SYGVKD. Trimming at V came to 9 bases and at J to 2 bases, leaving 7 bases not matched to a gene.